The rows below give T cell receptor beta chains drawn from one sample of a study of T cell responses to AZD1222 COVID-19 vaccine. Profiled with immunoSEQ multiplex PCR; TCRdb holds only in-frame clones, not every one. The sample carries 200,000 to 300,000 clones, approximately 93% recorded once. Here the sequenced sample was peripheral blood, taken on day 0 of AZD1222 vaccination. These receptors were obtained from an adult in good health. Each CDR3 is given without its conserved first and last residue. Fields, in order: V gene, CDR3 protein.

TRBV7-2,ASRDRNTGELF
TRBV14,ASSPRGGYGYT
TRBV13,ASSFGQGDQPQH
TRBV7-2,ASSLGQGNGYGYT
TRBV19,ASSLGQGQPQH
TRBV6-2/TRBV6-3,ASSSIPSLAGASYEQY
TRBV4-1,ASSGPRDTQY
TRBV6-5,ASRRGQGYEQF
TRBV21-1,ASSKPRREGPYEQY
TRBV4-1,ASSGYGDEKLF
TRBV7-8,ASSPGGGPGVEQY
TRBV18,ASSSQTAQITYNEQF
TRBV2,ASLKGDGLPRPQH
TRBV6-6,ASSPDRARNEKLF
TRBV28,ASSSMQSGNTIY
TRBV3-1/TRBV3-2,ASSPSRGLGNTIY
TRBV28,ASTPSTGELF
TRBV7-8,ASSLGTDSPLH
TRBV11-3,ASSLGTRTSTDTQY
TRBV5-1,ASSIGQGVYGYT
TRBV7-2,ASSLAGSRYGYT
TRBV5-8,ASSEPKNTEAF
TRBV19,ASSTSGRAYYNEQF
TRBV10-2,ASSDQTGGSETQY
TRBV9,ASSAGPTQETQY
TRBV7-9,ASSYIRTGGNEKLF
TRBV7-9,ASSLGGDPYEQY
TRBV27,ASSYGGNTEAF
TRBV7-2,ASSLKGLAGGGEQY
TRBV30,AWTSGTGKGSPLH
TRBV7-9,ASSLEGTDLH
TRBV4-3,ASSQRAWGDNEQF
TRBV9,ASSVVDTQAEQY
TRBV5-1,ASTLDRNYGYT
TRBV29-1,SSGQGDGYT
TRBV18,ASSPLDTSFYGYT
TRBV11-3,ASSLVGGRTANYGYT
TRBV2,ASTRIGGTGELF
TRBV28,ASSEYRTEQY
TRBV7-7,ASSRSPGLAGANEQF
TRBV7-9,ASYRDREPGELF